These 21 T cell receptor beta chains were sequenced from one sample in a study of beta chain features in type 1 diabetes. Study findings and constraints: A moderate, significant TCRB CDR3 shortening appeared in type 1 diabetes across four CD4+ subsets.

Antigen specificity for these receptors is unknown. Expressed TCRB transcripts were sequenced because the isolated RNA had all been reverse transcribed beforehand. The table came from immunoSEQ multiplex PCR; TCRdb's copy has only in-frame clones and leaves some out. This table holds hundreds of thousands of clones, over 11% found once. The specimen was naive CD4+ T cells from blood. The receptors stem from a man aged 18 to 35 with type 1 diabetes.

This chain joins TRBV7-8 and TRBJ2-2; D is uncertain. V gave up 5 bases and J gave up 7 bases, with 11 bases separating them. There are 13 residues in the CDR3. Germline V gene data show CDR1 as SGHVS and CDR2 as FQNEAQ. In nucleotides, the CDR3 is TGTGCCAGCAGCCCCGGACCCGGCGGGGAGCTGTTTTTT. Translating gives CASSPGPGGELFF.

This rearrangement joins TRBV5-1 to TRBJ2-7, with D tentatively TRBD1 (6 bases). The CDR3 extends over 14 amino acids. Trimming removed 4 bases from V and 4 bases from J, with 15 bases in between. Germline CDR1 reads SGHRS; CDR2 reads YFSETQ. Here the CDR3 reads CASSHDRNVYEQYF. Here the CDR3 DNA reads TGCGCCAGCAGCCACGACAGGAACGTTTACGAGCAGTACTTC. Full variable domain (rest looked up from reference TRBV5-1 and TRBJ2-7): KAGVTQTPRYLIKTRGQQVTLSCSPISGHRSVSWYQQTPGQGLQFLFEYFSETQRNKGNFPGRFSGRQFSNSRSEMNVSTLELGDSALYLCASSHDRNVYEQYFGPGTRLTVT.

This sequence joins TRBV28 and TRBJ2-7; tentative D call: TRBD2 (5 bases). Trimming removed 6 bases at V and 3 bases at J, with 15 bases between. The CDR3 covers 14 residues. Germline V CDR1 and CDR2: MDHEN, SYDVKM. The CDR3 spells CASSQGPDFYEQYF. The CDR3 region has the DNA TGTGCCAGCAGCCAAGGACCGGACTTCTACGAGCAGTACTTC.

This clone was seen only a few times. The chain recombines TRBV7-2 with TRBJ1-1, with a weak D call TRBD1 (5 bases). Germline-derived CDR1 and CDR2 are SGHTA and FQGNSA. This CDR3 comprises 14 residues. V lost 6 bases and J lost 2, with 13 bases in between. The CDR3 sequence is CASRPSGTNTEAFF. The CDR3 DNA sequence: TGTGCCAGCAGGCCTTCCGGGACTAACACTGAAGCTTTCTTT.

This sequence joins TRBV6-5 and TRBJ1-1, with 8 bases that match TRBD1. V lost 10 bases, J lost 1 base, and 8 bases stayed unmatched. The CDR3 spans 14 residues. The germline V gene encodes CDR1 MNHEY and CDR2 SVGAGI. CDR3 in amino acids: CATRQGLRNTEAFF. The CDR3 bases are TGTGCCACCCGACAGGGGTTAAGGAACACTGAAGCTTTCTTT.

The chain links TRBV28 to TRBJ2-3, with D uncertain. Germline-derived CDR1 and CDR2 are MDHEN and SYDVKM. This CDR3 contains 11 residues. With 5 bases removed from V and 7 bases from J, the gap between germline ends came to 7 bases. Here the CDR3 reads CASSGSYTQYF. The CDR3 DNA is TGTGCCAGCAGTGGGTCCTATACGCAGTATTTT.

This chain connects TRBV4-2 to TRBJ1-4; TRBD1 agrees at 9 bases. The germline V gene encodes CDR1 LGHNA and CDR2 YNFKEQ. This CDR3 contains 17 residues. Germline trimming cut 0 bases from V and 8 bases from J; bases unmatched to any gene: 10. In nucleotides, the CDR3 is TGTGCCAGCAGCCAAGACTTCCGGGACAGGGTTAGAGAAAAACTGTTTTTT. Its translation is CASSQDFRDRVREKLFF.

The V and J genes are TRBV28 and TRBJ2-5; 9 bases agree with TRBD1. Per germline, CDR1 MDHEN and CDR2 SYDVKM. CDR3 length: 14 amino acids. Unmatched junction bases numbered 5, after V lost 5 bases and J lost 4 bases. CDR3 protein: CASSVRQGGETQYF. CDR3 nucleotides: TGTGCCAGCAGTGTAAGACAGGGGGGAGAGACCCAGTACTTC.

This clone came up a few times. The chain has TRBV28 and TRBJ2-5, with D possibly TRBD2 on 5 matching bases. V lost 5 bases to trimming and J lost 6 bases, with 19 bases between them. The germline gives CDR1 MDHEN, CDR2 SYDVKM. The CDR3 consists of 15 residues. CDR3 sequence (DNA): TGTGCCAGCAGTGGCGGGTTAGTACGCGAGAAGACCCAGTACTTC. Translated: CASSGGLVREKTQYF.

The chain joins TRBV29-1 to TRBJ1-5; the D gene is possibly TRBD1 (5 bases). Trimming removed 5 bases from V and 0 bases from J, with 11 bases in between. CDR3 length equals 14 residues. Germline CDR1 is SQVTM and CDR2 is ANQGSEA. CDR3 in DNA: TGCAGCGTTCTTCAGGGAAATAGCAATCAGCCCCAGCATTTT. It encodes CSVLQGNSNQPQHF. Full variable domain (outside the CDR3, taken from reference TRBV29-1 and TRBJ1-5): SAVISQKPSRDICQRGTSLTIQCQVDSQVTMMFWYRQQPGQSLTLIATANQGSEATYESGFVIDKFPISRPNLTFSTLTVSNMSPEDSSIYLCSVLQGNSNQPQHFGDGTRLSIL.

A few counts support this clone. The chain links TRBV4-2 to TRBJ2-5; TRBD2 is a possible D gene (5 bases). CDR3 length: 13 residues. Trimming took 4 bases from V and 4 from J, leaving 10 bases between them. Germline assignment: CDR1 LGHNA and CDR2 YNFKEQ. The chain's CDR3 is CASSRREPETQYF. Here the CDR3 DNA reads TGTGCCAGCAGCCGCCGGGAACCAGAGACCCAGTACTTC.

This chain links TRBV15 with TRBJ1-5; tentatively, D is TRBD1 (5 bases). Germline CDR1 is LNHNV and CDR2 is YYDKDF (reference sequence). V was trimmed by 5 bases and J by 4 bases, leaving 12 bases between them. The CDR3 is 14 residues long. CDR3 in amino acids: CATSARAGNQPQHF. The CDR3 DNA is TGTGCCACCAGCGCGAGGGCAGGGAATCAGCCCCAGCATTTT.

Concerning this clone: Other DNA variants within this sample encode the same CDR3. The V call is TRBV7-9, the J call TRBJ1-1; D is unclear. This CDR3 region has 14 residues. V lost 5 bases to trimming and J lost 0 bases, with 10 bases between them. Germline lookup yields CDR1 SEHNR and CDR2 FQNEAQ (reference sequence). The DNA for the CDR3 is TGTGCCAGCAGCCTGCCGTATATGAACACTGAAGCTTTCTTT. Protein sequence: CASSLPYMNTEAFF.

This clone was detected only a few times. This rearrangement joins TRBV10-3 to TRBJ2-5; 8 nucleotides match TRBD1. This CDR3 spans 15 amino acids. The germline gives CDR1 ENHRY, CDR2 SYGVKD. V dropped 4 bases and J dropped 5; count of bases not matched to a gene: 9. As DNA, the CDR3 is TGTGCCATCAGTGGGTCTAATACAGGGGGGGAGACCCAGTACTTC. Amino acids: CAISGSNTGGETQYF.

This clone was observed a few times. This chain joins TRBV7-9 and TRBJ2-4; D may be TRBD1 (6 bases). CDR1 is SEHNR and CDR2 is FQNEAQ in the germline V gene (reference sequence). The V end lost 7 bases, the J end lost 0 bases, and 19 bases lay between the germline ends. This CDR3 region has 17 residues. Here the CDR3 reads CASTGSGQSLAKNIQYF. The CDR3 DNA is TGTGCCAGCACGGGATCAGGACAGAGCCTAGCCAAAAACATTCAGTACTTC. The variable domain in full, completed from reference TRBV7-9 and TRBJ2-4, reads DTGVSQNPRHKITKRGQNVTFRCDPISEHNRLYWYRQTLGQGPEFLTYFQNEAQLEKSRLLSDRFSAERPKGSFSTLEIQRTEQGDSAMYLCASTGSGQSLAKNIQYFGAGTRLSVL.

The V and J genes are TRBV14 and TRBJ2-2; 7 positions agree with TRBD1. V shed 1 base and J 7 bases; nucleotides not matched to a gene: 6. The CDR3 has 15 amino acids. Germline values: CDR1 SGHDN, CDR2 FVKESK. In DNA form, the CDR3 reads TGTGCCAGCAGCCAAGTGACAGGGTGGAACGGGGAGCTGTTTTTT. This codes for CASSQVTGWNGELFF.

In the case of this clone: Other DNA sequences in the sample encode the same CDR3. This chain uses TRBV7-2 with TRBJ2-7, with 7 positions matching TRBD1. V trimming: 1 base; J trimming: 5 bases; junction bases outside the gene matches: 5. Germline V lookup: CDR1 SGHTA, CDR2 FQGNSA. The CDR3 has 14 residues. CDR3 DNA: TGTGCCAGCAGCTTAGGACAGGGATCCAACGAGCAGTACTTC. As protein: CASSLGQGSNEQYF.

This clone was seen only a few times. This chain's CDR3 is CASSQGGQNTEAFF. The CDR3 DNA is TGTGCCAGCTCACAAGGAGGCCAGAACACTGAAGCTTTCTTT. V is TRBV18 and J is TRBJ1-1; D gene unclear. Looked up from germline, CDR1 is KGHSH and CDR2 is LQKENI. V dropped 4 bases and J dropped 1 base, with 10 bases sitting between them. The CDR3 has 14 residues.

The rearrangement uses TRBV5-4 and TRBJ1-2; 7 bases are a match to TRBD1. Germline assignment: CDR1 SGHNT and CDR2 YYREEE (reference sequence). The CDR3 sequence is 13 residues long. Unmatched junction bases numbered 2, after V lost 1 base and J lost 5 bases. As DNA, the CDR3 is TGTGCCAGCAGCTTGCAGGGGGTGTATGGCTACACCTTC. Translated, it gives CASSLQGVYGYTF.

The rearrangement joins TRBV2 to TRBJ2-5; 8 bases match TRBD1. CDR1 and CDR2 (germline): SNHLY, FYNNEI. There are 14 residues in the CDR3. The junction had 5 bases not matched to a gene; V was cut back by 4 bases and J by 4 bases. The CDR3 nucleotides read TGTGCCAGCAGTGTACAGGGGGAAGGAGAGACCCAGTACTTC. Protein sequence: CASSVQGEGETQYF.

This chain links TRBV27 with TRBJ2-5; 14 bases fit TRBD2. With 8 bases clipped from V and 7 bases from J, the junction kept 12 bases outside the gene matches. CDR1 is MNHEY and CDR2 is SMNVEV in the germline V gene (reference sequence). The CDR3 is made up of 16 amino acids. This CDR3 reads CASSTFGTSGRGTQYF. The DNA of the CDR3 is TGTGCCAGCTCCACCTTCGGGACTAGCGGGAGAGGGACCCAGTACTTC.